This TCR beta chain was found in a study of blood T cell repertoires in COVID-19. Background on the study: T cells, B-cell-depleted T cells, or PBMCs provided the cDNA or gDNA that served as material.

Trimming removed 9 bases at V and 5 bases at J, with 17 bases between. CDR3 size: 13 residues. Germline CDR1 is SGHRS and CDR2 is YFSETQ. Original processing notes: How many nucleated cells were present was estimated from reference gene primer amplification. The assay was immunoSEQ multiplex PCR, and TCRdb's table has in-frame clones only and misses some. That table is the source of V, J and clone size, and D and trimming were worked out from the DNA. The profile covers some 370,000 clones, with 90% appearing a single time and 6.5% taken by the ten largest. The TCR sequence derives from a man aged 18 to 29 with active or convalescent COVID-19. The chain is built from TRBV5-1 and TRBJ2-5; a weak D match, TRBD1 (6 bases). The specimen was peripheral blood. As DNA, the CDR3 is TGCGCCACCATGGAACAGGGCGGTGAGACCCAGTACTTC. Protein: CATMEQGGETQYF.